The 28 T cell receptor beta chains given below trace back to one sample, sequenced in a study of Graves' ophthalmopathy and Graves' hyperthyroidism. Amplification of TCR beta CDR3 regions used RNA transcripts. HTBI primers served in a first-round RT-PCR, which a second-round multiplex PCR followed. TCRdb reprocessed the multiplex PCR reads with MiXCR, giving one entry per CDR3 protein. The table has under 800,000 distinct CDR3 sequences, 22% seen once. Sample: peripheral blood. These TCRs come from a woman between 18 and 29 years old with stable Graves' hyperthyroidism. Some clones in this sample may be carry-over from other donors' samples.

A note on this clonotype: A much larger clone sits a single nucleotide away, making a read error possible. The genes are TRBV28 and TRBJ1-1; D is possibly TRBD1 (6 bases). CDR1 and CDR2 (germline): MDHEN, SYDVKM. This CDR3 contains 12 residues. The CDR3 sequence: CASRDRLTEVFF. In DNA form, the CDR3 reads TGTGCCAGCAGGGACAGACTCACTGAAGTTTTCTTT. Drawing the rest from reference TRBV28 and TRBJ1-1, the complete variable domain is DVKVTQSSRYLVKRTGEKVFLECVQDMDHENMFWYRQDPGLGLRLIYFSYDVKMKEKGDIPEGYSVSREKKERFSLILESASTNQTSMYLCASRDRLTEVFFGQGTRLTVV.

The chain couples TRBV5-1 to TRBJ2-2; D gene uncertain. Germline CDR1 is SGHRS and CDR2 is YFSETQ. This CDR3 region has 14 residues. Trimming removed 5 bases at V and 5 bases at J, with 13 bases between. The CDR3 here is CASSTVQRTGELFF. For the CDR3, the DNA is TGCGCCAGCAGTACCGTCCAGAGAACCGGGGAGCTGTTTTTT.

Many counts were recorded for this clonotype. V usage is TRBV28 and J usage is TRBJ2-7; 11 positions match TRBD2. V lost 5 bases to trimming and J lost 3 bases; unmatched junction nucleotides: 15. Germline CDR1 is MDHEN and CDR2 is SYDVKM. This CDR3 has 18 amino acids. CDR3 in amino acids: CASSVRVTSGTASYEQYF. The CDR3 DNA follows: TGTGCCAGCAGTGTCCGGGTGACTAGCGGGACGGCCAGCTACGAGCAGTACTTC.

This clonotype was detected only a few times. This sequence joins TRBV12-3 or TRBV12-4 and TRBJ1-5; D not certain. V dropped 3 bases and J dropped 2 bases, with 5 bases sitting between them. The CDR3 loop spans 13 amino acids. CDR3 sequence reads: CASSFLGNQPQHF. For the CDR3, the DNA is TGTGCCAGCAGTTTTCTCGGCAATCAGCCCCAGCATTTT.

The chain employs TRBV2 and TRBJ1-1; perhaps TRBD1 as D (5 bases). Germline V gene sequence: CDR1 SNHLY, CDR2 FYNNEI. V lost 3 bases and J lost 10, with 12 bases in between. The CDR3 sequence is 12 residues long. The CDR3, as DNA: TGTGCCAGCAGTGATCTGGGGGGTGGAGCTTTCTTT. Its protein product is CASSDLGGGAFF.

This clonotype turned up a few times. This sequence joins TRBV29-1 and TRBJ2-2, with 12 bases fitting TRBD1. The CDR3 consists of 16 residues. The germline V gene encodes CDR1 SQVTM and CDR2 ANQGSEA. The junction had 4 bases not matched to a gene; V was cut back by 0 bases and J by 5 bases. The CDR3 bases are TGCAGCGTTGAAGACCCGGGACAGGGGGCGACCGGGGAGCTGTTTTTT. Its protein product is CSVEDPGQGATGELFF.

The table lists this clonotype with many counts. This chain connects TRBV20-1 to TRBJ2-5; D gene ambiguous. This CDR3 comprises 11 residues. The V end lost 2 bases, the J end lost 4 bases, and 5 bases lay between the germline ends. In germline, CDR1 is DFQATT, CDR2 SNEGSKA (reference sequence). The CDR3 DNA is TGCAGTGCTAGAATCCGAGAGACCCAGTACTTC. This translates into CSARIRETQYF.

This clonotype was picked up a small number of times. J is TRBJ2-7 and V is TRBV12-3 or TRBV12-4, with 8 bases aligning to TRBD1. With 3 bases clipped from V and 7 bases from J, the junction kept 5 bases outside the gene matches. The CDR3 consists of 13 residues. The CDR3 sequence: CASSLDRVLEQYF. DNA for the CDR3: TGTGCCAGCAGTTTGGACAGGGTGTTGGAGCAGTACTTC.

This clonotype showed up many times. This chain joins TRBV27 and TRBJ2-7; 11 positions match TRBD2. Germline V gene sequence: CDR1 MNHEY, CDR2 SMNVEV (reference sequence). V shed 5 bases and J 2 bases; nucleotides not matched to a gene: 14. The CDR3 is 18 amino acids. The DNA for the CDR3 is TGTGCCAGCAGTACGTTTACTAGCGGGAGCCCCCCTACCTACGAGCAGTACTTC. Residues: CASSTFTSGSPPTYEQYF.

The V and J genes are TRBV6-4 and TRBJ1-2; 7 nucleotides agree with TRBD1. The CDR3 length is 13 residues. CDR1 is MRHNA and CDR2 is SNTAGT in the germline V gene. Trimming took 9 bases from V and 8 from J; bases not matched to a gene: 12. CDR3 DNA: TGTGCCAGTCCTACTACAGGGGCAAGAGGCTACACCTTC. This encodes CASPTTGARGYTF.

At least ten counts were recorded for this clonotype. The chain recombines TRBV28 with TRBJ2-5; 8 nucleotides align to TRBD2. Germline V gives CDR1 MDHEN, CDR2 SYDVKM. The V and J ends lost 5 bases and 4 bases, in that order; junction bases with no gene match: 6. The CDR3 loop spans 14 amino acids. CDR3 region: CASSPPGGTETQYF. The CDR3 DNA follows: TGTGCCAGCAGTCCCCCGGGGGGGACAGAGACCCAGTACTTC.

This chain connects TRBV6-1 to TRBJ1-1, with no clear D. CDR1 is MNHNS, CDR2 SASEGT, per germline. The CDR3 has 12 amino acids. V dropped 4 bases and J dropped 4 bases, with 7 bases sitting between them. CDR3 in amino acids: CASSVGVTEAFF. The CDR3 region has the DNA TGTGCCAGCAGTGTTGGGGTCACTGAAGCTTTCTTT.

The sample holds many counts of this clonotype. The chain is built from TRBV6-2 or TRBV6-3 and TRBJ1-1; perhaps TRBD1 as D (5 bases). Trimming left V 5 bases short and J 1 base short, with 11 bases between. This CDR3 region has 14 residues. CDR1 and CDR2 from the germline V gene are MNHEY and SVGEGT. CDR3 bases: TGTGCCAGCAGTAATTTGAGGGGGAACACTGAAGCTTTCTTT. Amino acid sequence: CASSNLRGNTEAFF.

The V and J genes are TRBV7-8 and TRBJ2-7; D is perhaps TRBD2 (6 bases). Germline lookup yields CDR1 SGHVS and CDR2 FQNEAQ. V gave up 4 bases and J gave up 4 bases, with 23 bases separating them. The CDR3 totals 17 residues. CDR3 nucleotide sequence: TGTGCCAGCAGCTCTTCTGAGTGGGTCCTAGCGAAGTACGAGCAGTACTTC. Residues: CASSSSEWVLAKYEQYF.

This clonotype was observed a single time. This sequence joins TRBV2 and TRBJ1-5; possible D gene TRBD1, 5 bases. The CDR3 has 12 amino acids. Deletions cut 6 bases from V and 8 bases from J, with 11 bases between. Per germline, CDR1 SNHLY and CDR2 FYNNEI. CDR3 DNA: TGTGCCAGCAGGCCCGGGGCCGAGCCCCAGCATTTT. Its protein product is CASRPGAEPQHF.

This clonotype was detected ten times or more. The junction departs from the called germline gene at one end, perhaps through a read error. The V call is TRBV10-3, the J call TRBJ2-2, with TRBD1 identical over 10 bases. CDR3 size: 15 residues. Germline CDR1 ENHRY, CDR2 SYGVKD. This chain's CDR3 is CASSEWTGGTGELFF. CDR3 in DNA: TGTGCCAGCAGTGAGTGGACAGGGGGGACCGGGGAGCTGTTTTTT.

CDR3 amino acids: CANTRDINTGELFF. The CDR3, as DNA: TGTGCCAACACCCGGGACATTAACACCGGGGAGCTGTTTTTT. The rearrangement uses TRBV12-3 or TRBV12-4 and TRBJ2-2; weak D call: TRBD1 (6 bases). This CDR3 is 14 amino acids long. Between the trimmed V and J ends, which lost 10 bases and 2 bases, there was a span of 14 bases.

This clonotype showed up many times. The chain joins TRBV11-2 to TRBJ2-5; D gene uncertain. The germline gives CDR1 SGHAT, CDR2 FQNNGV. V was trimmed by 5 bases and J by 0 bases, leaving 10 bases between them. The CDR3 has 14 residues. The CDR3 sequence: CASSPKEYQETQYF. The CDR3 nucleotides read TGTGCCAGCAGCCCAAAGGAGTACCAAGAGACCCAGTACTTC. Based on the CDR3 plus reference TRBV11-2 and TRBJ2-5, the full variable domain is EAGVAQSPRYKIIEKRQSVAFWCNPISGHATLYWYQQILGQGPKLLIQFQNNGVVDDSQLPKDRFSAERLKGVDSTLKIQPAKLEDSAVYLCASSPKEYQETQYFGPGTRLLVL.

In its sample, this clonotype was seen many times. The chain links TRBV28 to TRBJ1-1; the match to TRBD1 covers 8 bases. V lost 5 bases to trimming and J lost 4 bases; unmatched junction nucleotides: 15. CDR1 is MDHEN and CDR2 is SYDVKM in the germline V gene. The CDR3 extends over 17 amino acids. CDR3 sequence (DNA): TGTGCCAGCAGTATCCCCCAGGGGGCAAGGGATTTCACTGAAGCTTTCTTT. It translates to CASSIPQGARDFTEAFF.

As for this clonotype: Because the CDR3 is missing its conserved closing phenylalanine or tryptophan, this is likely a read error. This chain uses TRBV13 with TRBJ1-2; D not resolved. V was cut by 5 bases and J by 8 bases, with 27 bases left in between. The CDR3 length is 17 residues. Germline CDR1 reads PRHDT; CDR2 reads FYEKMQ (reference sequence). The CDR3 DNA reads TGTGCCAGCAGCCGCAATGTGTTCGGGCAACTCAGTAGGGGCTACACCGTC. As protein: CASSRNVFGQLSRGYTV.

There are many counts of this clonotype. V is TRBV6-7 and J is TRBJ1-1, with 9 positions matching TRBD1. TRBV6-7 is an open reading frame whose function is uncertain. The CDR3 extends over 18 amino acids. Germline trimming cut 7 bases from V and 3 bases from J; bases unmatched to any gene: 18. CDR3 bases: TGTGCCAGCATCGAACGTACAGGGGGCAAAGGTGGCCACACTGAAGCTTTCTTT. Its protein is CASIERTGGKGGHTEAFF.

This clonotype came up many times. The V call is TRBV12-3 or TRBV12-4, the J call TRBJ2-5; 8 nucleotides line up with TRBD2. CDR3 length equals 14 residues. The trim removed 6 bases at V and 1 base at J, leaving 4 bases unmatched. The CDR3 spells CASSTSGTQETQYF. CDR3 bases: TGTGCCAGCAGCACTAGCGGAACCCAAGAGACCCAGTACTTC.

This clonotype was detected once. The junction and the germline gene differ at one end; a read error may be behind it. The chain has TRBV19 and TRBJ2-5; D gene ambiguous. Germline CDR1 is LNHDA and CDR2 is SQIVND (reference sequence). The CDR3 extends over 13 amino acids. CDR3 sequence: CASSINFAETEYF. The CDR3 DNA reads TGTGCCAGTAGTATAAATTTCGCAGAGACCGAGTACTTC.

In DNA form, the CDR3 reads TGTGCCAGCAGCCCTCCCTTAGGGGGCGGGGAGCTGTTTTTT. Its translation: CASSPPLGGGELFF. V gene TRBV7-9 combines with J gene TRBJ2-2; possibly TRBD1 for D (6 bases). Germline values: CDR1 SEHNR, CDR2 FQNEAQ (reference sequence). Trimming removed 5 bases at V and 7 bases at J, with 14 bases between. CDR3 size: 14 residues.

In this sample, this clonotype turned up many times. This rearrangement joins TRBV7-8 to TRBJ1-2, with 7 nucleotides matching TRBD1. This CDR3 has 15 residues. From germline, CDR1 is SGHVS and CDR2 FQNEAQ. Trimming removed 2 bases from V and 3 bases from J; junction bases left unmatched: 6. The CDR3 here is CASSLTGQAHYGYTF. CDR3 nucleotides: TGTGCCAGCAGCTTAACCGGACAGGCTCACTATGGCTACACCTTC.

The chain links TRBV4-3 to TRBJ2-7; D gene unclear. CDR1 and CDR2 from the germline V gene are LGHNA and YSLEER. This CDR3 contains 15 residues. V lost 0 bases to trimming and J lost 4 bases, with 13 bases between them. CDR3 sequence: CASSQDNAPLYEQYF. CDR3 sequence (DNA): TGCGCCAGCAGCCAAGATAATGCCCCATTGTACGAGCAGTACTTC.

This clonotype was counted ten times or more. The chain combines TRBV19 with TRBJ1-1; the D is unclear. Per germline, CDR1 LNHDA and CDR2 SQIVND (reference sequence). V lost 5 bases to trimming and J lost 0 bases, with 10 bases between them. The CDR3 runs 14 residues. In nucleotides, the CDR3 is TGTGCCAGTAGTGCACAGCATATGAACACTGAAGCTTTCTTT. This sequence encodes CASSAQHMNTEAFF.

This chain uses TRBV12-3 or TRBV12-4 with TRBJ2-5, with TRBD1 matching 9 bases. The CDR3 is 16 amino acids. The ends lost 5 bases at V and 5 bases at J; junction bases unmatched: 12. The CDR3 loop reads CASSTAPGQGRETQYF. As DNA, the CDR3 is TGTGCCAGCAGTACCGCACCGGGACAGGGTCGGGAGACCCAGTACTTC.